Following are 32 T cell receptor beta chains from one sample sequenced in a study of response to subunit inactivated influenza vaccine (dated by TCRdb to 2017 to 2018). The library relied on RT-PCR. This sample was sequenced with an Illumina HiSeq 2500. The public reads were reprocessed in TCRdb via fastp at Q25 and MiXCR, keeping in-frame beta chains. Every entry covers one CDR3 protein and lists the most common genes and DNA from its rows. Counted in this sample were about 500,000 distinct CDR3 sequences; approximately 7.7% of them appeared once. The ten largest clones add up to around 12% of the sample. Sequenced here: PBMCs from blood, sampled roughly 24 months after vaccination. These receptors all come from a man aged 50 to 75 who received an inactivated influenza vaccine. Donor details come from another sample of the same person, matched by shared clones.

This clonotype was counted only a few times. This chain links TRBV7-2 with TRBJ2-1; D might be TRBD1 (5 bases). The germline V and J ends were trimmed by 1 base and 5 bases, with 18 bases remaining between them. CDR3 size: 17 residues. Germline V CDR1 and CDR2: SGHTA, FQGNSA. For the CDR3, the DNA is TGTGCCAGCAGCTTAGTGCTCGGGCAGGGTCCAAACAATGAGCAGTTCTTC. Its protein product is CASSLVLGQGPNNEQFF.

Ten or more counts support this clonotype. This chain links TRBV7-9 with TRBJ2-3; no firm D call. V was shortened by 4 bases and J by 12 bases, with 8 bases between the two germline ends. Germline values: CDR1 SEHNR, CDR2 FQNEAQ (reference sequence). The CDR3 runs 10 residues. CDR3 protein: CASSSLVQYF. CDR3 bases: TGTGCCAGCAGCTCCTTGGTCCAGTATTTT.

The V call is TRBV20-1, the J call TRBJ2-7, with 9 nucleotides matching TRBD2. CDR1 and CDR2 (germline): DFQATT, SNEGSKA (reference sequence). There are 15 residues in the CDR3. V dropped 0 bases and J dropped 1; count of bases not matched to a gene: 4. The CDR3 here is CSARDGLAPSYEQYF. DNA for the CDR3: TGCAGTGCTAGAGATGGACTAGCGCCTTCCTACGAGCAGTACTTC.

The chain uses TRBV6-1 and TRBJ2-3, with 7 bases matching TRBD2. CDR1 is MNHNS and CDR2 is SASEGT in the germline V gene. The V gene end was trimmed by 7 bases and the J gene end by 5 bases; junction bases not matched to a gene: 9. The CDR3 consists of 14 residues. In DNA, the CDR3 is TGTGCCAGCAAGCAGCGGGGATTGGGAGATACGCAGTATTTT. Translated: CASKQRGLGDTQYF.

This clonotype was counted at least ten times. The chain uses TRBV12-3 or TRBV12-4 and TRBJ2-7; D call uncertain. The V gene lost 2 bases and the J gene lost 2 bases, with 7 bases spanning the gap. CDR3 length equals 13 residues. CDR3 nucleotides: TGTGCCAGCAGTTTAAGGATGGCCTACGAGCAGTACTTC. Its translation is CASSLRMAYEQYF.

V gene TRBV6-4 combines with J gene TRBJ2-7; 8 nucleotides agree with TRBD2. CDR1 is MRHNA and CDR2 is SNTAGT in the germline V gene. The CDR3 is 17 residues long. The V and J ends lost 2 bases and 2 bases, in that order; junction bases with no gene match: 11. This CDR3 reads CASSDPGTRKDPYEQYF. In DNA, the CDR3 is TGTGCCAGCAGTGACCCAGGGACTAGAAAGGATCCCTACGAGCAGTACTTC.

This clonotype has more than one count but fewer than ten. This sequence joins TRBV6-5 and TRBJ1-2; D is ambiguous. Trimming pared 4 bases from V and 0 bases from J, leaving 9 bases between. In germline, CDR1 is MNHEY, CDR2 SVGAGI. This CDR3 region has 14 residues. The CDR3 region has the DNA TGTGCCAGCAGTTCAACTTTTACTAACTATGGCTACACCTTC. Translation: CASSSTFTNYGYTF.

This chain connects TRBV5-1 to TRBJ2-1; D may correspond to TRBD1 or TRBD2 (5 bases each). This CDR3 has 16 amino acids. Between the trimmed V and J ends, which lost 3 bases and 4 bases, there was a span of 17 bases. Germline loops: CDR1 SGHRS, CDR2 YFSETQ. The CDR3 bases are TGCGCCAGCAGCTCAGGCTCGGGGCGAGCTTACAATGAGCAGTTCTTC. Translated: CASSSGSGRAYNEQFF.

This clonotype has ten or more counts. The chain couples TRBV5-1 to TRBJ2-5, with 8 bases that match TRBD2. Germline V lookup: CDR1 SGHRS, CDR2 YFSETQ. J was trimmed by 1 base and V by 4 bases; bases with no gene match: 6. The CDR3 spans 15 residues. As DNA, the CDR3 is TGCGCCAGCAGCCAGGGTACTAGCGGCCAAGAGACCCAGTACTTC. Protein sequence: CASSQGTSGQETQYF.

This rearrangement joins TRBV12-3 or TRBV12-4 to TRBJ1-5; D is perhaps TRBD1 (5 bases). The CDR3 spans 14 residues. The V end was cut by 3 bases, the J end by 5 bases, with 11 bases between. CDR3 DNA sequence: TGTGCCAGCAGTTTTGGGGTGGGGCATCAGCCCCAGCATTTT. Translated, it gives CASSFGVGHQPQHF.

This chain joins TRBV20-1 and TRBJ1-2; 7 nucleotides line up with TRBD1. With 3 bases clipped from V and 7 bases from J, the junction kept 11 bases outside the gene matches. CDR1 is DFQATT and CDR2 is SNEGSKA in the germline V gene (reference sequence). The CDR3 extends over 14 amino acids. CDR3 amino acids: CSASPFDRAGGYTF. CDR3 DNA: TGCAGTGCTAGCCCCTTCGACAGGGCAGGTGGCTACACCTTC.

A few counts support this clonotype. This CDR3 reads CASSLVPSSGDTQYF. CDR3 in DNA: TGTGCCAGCAGTTTAGTTCCTAGCTCGGGAGATACGCAGTATTTT. The rearrangement joins TRBV12-3 or TRBV12-4 to TRBJ2-3; a weak D match, TRBD2 (5 bases). The V end was cut by 1 base, the J end by 5 bases, with 13 bases between. The CDR3 has 15 amino acids.

The V and J genes are TRBV20-1 and TRBJ2-7; tentative D call: TRBD1 (5 bases). The CDR3 totals 14 residues. The germline V and J ends were trimmed by 0 bases and 6 bases, with 15 bases remaining between them. Per the germline V gene, CDR1 is DFQATT and CDR2 is SNEGSKA (reference sequence). Here the CDR3 reads CSARETSQASEQYF. DNA for the CDR3: TGCAGTGCTAGAGAGACATCACAGGCTAGCGAGCAGTACTTC.

The J gene is TRBJ2-2, the V gene TRBV24-1; 11 bases fit TRBD2. After removal of 0 bases from V and 7 bases from J, the junction contained 6 bases not matched to a gene. The CDR3 length is 17 residues. The V gene's germline CDR1 is KGHDR and CDR2 SFDVKD. The CDR3 spells CATSDLSASGRNGELFF. In DNA, the CDR3 is TGTGCCACCAGTGATTTGTCTGCTAGCGGGAGGAACGGGGAGCTGTTTTTT.

The sample holds many counts of this clonotype. The chain recombines TRBV28 with TRBJ2-1; TRBD2 matches at 7 bases. CDR1 is MDHEN and CDR2 is SYDVKM in the germline V gene. This CDR3 is built from 16 residues. Trimming cost V 3 bases and J 4 bases; bases outside gene matches: 9. CDR3 sequence reads: CASSFSRLAAYNEQFF. Here the CDR3 DNA reads TGTGCCAGCAGTTTCAGTAGGCTAGCGGCATACAATGAGCAGTTCTTC.

This clonotype has only a few counts. The chain uses TRBV9 and TRBJ1-6, with 7 bases fitting TRBD1. Looked up from germline, CDR1 is SGDLS and CDR2 is YYNGEE. The CDR3 extends over 16 amino acids. V lost 4 bases and J lost 10; bases outside the gene matches: 14. The CDR3 sequence: CASSPGGQAWGSPLHF. CDR3 DNA sequence: TGTGCCAGCAGCCCGGGTGGACAGGCCTGGGGGTCACCCCTCCACTTT.

The sample holds a few counts of this clonotype. The V call is TRBV10-3, the J call TRBJ2-2; D may be TRBD2 (5 bases). The CDR3 extends over 13 amino acids. V lost 0 bases, J lost 7 bases, and 6 bases lay in between. CDR1 is ENHRY, CDR2 SYGVKD, per germline. The CDR3 sequence is CAISESRDGELFF. In DNA, the CDR3 is TGTGCCATCAGTGAGTCCCGGGACGGGGAGCTGTTTTTT.

This clonotype has only a few counts. This chain joins TRBV3-1 and TRBJ2-1, with 7 bases that match TRBD1. Trimming took 6 bases from V and 6 from J; bases not matched to a gene: 11. The germline V gene has CDR1 LGHDT and CDR2 YNNKEL (reference sequence). This CDR3 spans 15 amino acids. The CDR3 spells CASSNPGTEANEQFF. The CDR3 coding sequence is TGTGCCAGCAGTAATCCCGGGACAGAAGCCAATGAGCAGTTCTTC.

The chain is built from TRBV29-1 and TRBJ1-2; D is possibly TRBD1 (6 bases). CDR1 SQVTM and CDR2 ANQGSEA come from the germline V gene. The length of the CDR3 is 13 residues. Trimming cost V 3 bases and J 8 bases, with 16 bases left between them. Written as DNA, the CDR3 is TGCAGCGTTGAGGACAGACCTTTTGGGGGCTACACCTTC. Amino acids: CSVEDRPFGGYTF.

At least ten counts were recorded for this clonotype. The rearrangement joins TRBV11-2 to TRBJ2-5, with TRBD2 matching over 7 bases. This CDR3 has 14 residues. CDR1 and CDR2 from the germline V gene are SGHAT and FQNNGV. The junction had 1 base not matched to a gene; V was cut back by 3 bases and J by 0 bases. The CDR3 loop reads CASSFGTNQETQYF. As DNA, the CDR3 is TGTGCCAGCAGCTTCGGGACTAACCAAGAGACCCAGTACTTC.

The chain employs TRBV5-1 and TRBJ2-3, with a possible D match to TRBD2 (5 bases). V gave up 4 bases and J gave up 4 bases, with 13 bases separating them. The CDR3 has 14 amino acids. The V gene's germline CDR1 is SGHRS and CDR2 YFSETQ. The CDR3 DNA follows: TGCGCCAGCAGCCCAGGCGGGCACTCAGATACGCAGTATTTT. Amino acids: CASSPGGHSDTQYF. Complete variable domain (other parts from reference TRBV5-1 and TRBJ2-3): KAGVTQTPRYLIKTRGQQVTLSCSPISGHRSVSWYQQTPGQGLQFLFEYFSETQRNKGNFPGRFSGRQFSNSRSEMNVSTLELGDSALYLCASSPGGHSDTQYFGPGTRLTVL.

The sample holds a few counts of this clonotype. This chain joins TRBV20-1 and TRBJ2-5; tentative D call: TRBD2 (5 bases). The CDR3 covers 14 residues. In germline, CDR1 is DFQATT, CDR2 SNEGSKA (reference sequence). V was trimmed by 3 bases and J by 1 base, leaving 12 bases between them. The CDR3 spells CSARLATSQETQYF. CDR3 DNA sequence: TGCAGTGCTAGGTTAGCTACTAGCCAAGAGACCCAGTACTTC.

This clonotype appeared many times. This chain links TRBV7-2 with TRBJ2-3, with D perhaps TRBD2 (6 bases). CDR1 and CDR2 (germline): SGHTA, FQGNSA. The CDR3 length is 15 residues. Trimming pared 5 bases from V and 3 bases from J, leaving 15 bases between. CDR3 in DNA: TGTGCCAGCAGCCCCCCCACTCGGGGGACAGATACGCAGTATTTT. Translation gives CASSPPTRGTDTQYF. The full variable domain, completed using reference TRBV7-2 and TRBJ2-3, is GAGVSQSPSNKVTEKGKDVELRCDPISGHTALYWYRQSLGQGLEFLIYFQGNSAPDKSGLPSDRFSAERTGGSVSTLTIQRTQQEDSAVYLCASSPPTRGTDTQYFGPGTRLTVL.

The chain combines TRBV14 with TRBJ2-4; the D is unclear. This CDR3 is 19 amino acids long. V was shortened by 0 bases and J by 0 bases, with 18 bases between the two germline ends. Germline V gene sequence: CDR1 SGHDN, CDR2 FVKESK. In DNA form, the CDR3 reads TGTGCCAGCAGCCAAGACAGGTTGGAGCCCTATCTAGCCAAAAACATTCAGTACTTC. Translation gives CASSQDRLEPYLAKNIQYF.

The chain has TRBV6-1 and TRBJ2-1, with 7 bases lining up with TRBD2. After removal of 5 bases from V and 2 bases from J, the junction contained 6 bases not matched to a gene. Germline CDR1 MNHNS, CDR2 SASEGT. The CDR3 totals 15 residues. CDR3 nucleotides: TGTGCCAGCAGTACGTACGCGGGGGCCTACAATGAGCAGTTCTTC. It specifies CASSTYAGAYNEQFF.

The chain links TRBV20-1 to TRBJ1-2; TRBD1 is a possible D gene (5 bases). CDR1 and CDR2 from the germline V gene are DFQATT and SNEGSKA (reference sequence). This CDR3 has 15 residues. Trimming took off 0 bases at V and 2 bases at J, with 13 bases between the two ends. CDR3 bases: TGCAGTGCTAGAGATAGAGGCAGGGAGAACTATGGCTACACCTTC. Its protein is CSARDRGRENYGYTF.

This clonotype was counted between two and nine times. This CDR3 is CASSSSPGSSYGYTF. For the CDR3, the DNA is TGCGCCAGCAGCTCAAGCCCAGGGAGTTCCTATGGCTACACCTTC. J is TRBJ1-2 and V is TRBV5-1; possibly TRBD1 for D (5 bases). CDR3 length: 15 residues. Germline V gene data show CDR1 as SGHRS and CDR2 as YFSETQ. Deletions cut 3 bases from V and 4 bases from J, with 16 bases between. Drawing the rest from reference TRBV5-1 and TRBJ1-2, the complete variable domain is KAGVTQTPRYLIKTRGQQVTLSCSPISGHRSVSWYQQTPGQGLQFLFEYFSETQRNKGNFPGRFSGRQFSNSRSEMNVSTLELGDSALYLCASSSSPGSSYGYTFGSGTRLTVV.

In its sample, this clonotype was seen a few times. The rearrangement joins TRBV6-5 to TRBJ2-2; 7 positions agree with TRBD1. V lost 5 bases, J lost 6 bases, and 9 bases stayed unmatched. CDR1 is MNHEY and CDR2 is SVGAGI in the germline V gene. CDR3 length: 15 residues. CDR3 sequence: CASSTRQGWAGELFF. CDR3 coding DNA: TGTGCCAGCAGTACACGACAGGGTTGGGCCGGGGAGCTGTTTTTT.

Comment on this clonotype: A single base separates this from a much larger clone, so it may be a read error. This chain connects TRBV12-3 or TRBV12-4 to TRBJ2-3; possibly TRBD1 or TRBD2 for D (5 bases each). The CDR3 length is 15 residues. The DNA of the CDR3 is TGTGCCAGCACTCCCGGGGCGTGGCCTGGAGATACGCAGGATTTT. Its translation: CASTPGAWPGDTQDF.

This rearrangement joins TRBV4-3 to TRBJ2-6; D assignment may be TRBD1 or TRBD2 (6 bases each). Per germline, CDR1 LGHNA and CDR2 YSLEER. V was shortened by 3 bases and J by 12 bases, with 15 bases between the two germline ends. This CDR3 spans 14 amino acids. The CDR3 is CASSQRDTRSVLTF. For the CDR3, the DNA is TGCGCCAGCAGCCAGCGGGACACCCGGTCCGTCCTGACTTTC.

This clonotype was seen at least ten times. The rearrangement uses TRBV24-1 and TRBJ1-1; D gene unclear. The CDR3 is made up of 18 amino acids. Per the germline V gene, CDR1 is KGHDR and CDR2 is SFDVKD. Trimming stripped 5 bases from V and 2 bases from J, with 23 bases between. Here the CDR3 reads CATSALPSIERFNTEAFF. For the CDR3, the DNA is TGTGCCACCAGTGCCCTCCCCAGTATCGAGCGGTTTAACACTGAAGCTTTCTTT.

The chain is built from TRBV20-1 and TRBJ2-5; 14 bases fit TRBD2. The CDR3 spans 17 residues. V lost 2 bases to trimming and J lost 4 bases; unmatched junction nucleotides: 9. Germline values: CDR1 DFQATT, CDR2 SNEGSKA (reference sequence). Here the CDR3 DNA reads TGCAGTGCTAGATCTAGACTAGCGGGAGGGCGGGGAGAGACCCAGTACTTC. This translates into CSARSRLAGGRGETQYF.